Below, one TCR beta chain is given with its context. The data were taken from a study of blood T cell repertoires in COVID-19. Study summary: The origin of the acute and convalescent COVID-19 samples was the United States, Italy and Spain. In each case, the material was cDNA or gDNA derived from T cells, B-cell-depleted T cells, or PBMCs.

Original data processing: Amplification of reference gene primers provided the estimated nucleated cell counts. The table came from immunoSEQ multiplex PCR; TCRdb's copy has only in-frame clones and leaves some out. V and J calls and clone size are copied from that table; D and trimming were computed from the DNA. Of around 260,000 clones in the sample, approximately 90% were seen once. This CDR3 has 15 amino acids. V was pared by 0 bases and J by 3 bases, with 13 bases between. Germline values: CDR1 SGHRS, CDR2 YFSETQ. The receptor's source is a young man with active or convalescent COVID-19. The sequenced material came from peripheral blood. The V and J genes are TRBV5-1 and TRBJ2-7, with a possible D match to TRBD1 (5 bases). The CDR3 reads CASSLEGDLDYEQYF. CDR3 DNA sequence: TGCGCCAGCAGCTTGGAAGGGGATTTGGACTACGAGCAGTACTTC.